This TCR beta chain originates from a study of PD-1 blockade in classical Hodgkin lymphoma. Study results and limitations: Reported baseline diversity: healthy donors highest, relapsed/refractory patients lowest. Possibly reflecting disease activity or prior therapy, repertoire differences have causes that remain undefined.

After autologous stem cell transplantation all patients relapsed, and prior brentuximab vedotin exposure differed between cohorts. Clones were read by immunoSEQ multiplex PCR, and TCRdb kept only the in-frame ones, dropping some. The data contain 100,000 to 120,000 clones, 80% to 90% of them singletons. This CDR3 is 15 amino acids long. Germline CDR1 reads SEHNR; CDR2 reads FQNEAQ (reference sequence). With 4 bases clipped from V and 4 bases from J, the junction kept 5 bases outside the gene matches. A remark on this clone: The target antigen is unknown.

This material consisted of peripheral blood mononuclear cells (PBMCs), taken before the second cycle of nivolumab. The chain combines TRBV7-9 with TRBJ2-2, with 8 nucleotides matching TRBD2. This sequence was found in a human donor with classical Hodgkin lymphoma. In DNA, the CDR3 is TGTGCCAGCAGCTGGGGACTAGGACTCACCGGGGAGCTGTTTTTT. It specifies CASSWGLGLTGELFF. The whole variable domain, filled in from reference TRBV7-9 and TRBJ2-2, reads DTGVSQNPRHKITKRGQNVTFRCDPISEHNRLYWYRQTLGQGPEFLTYFQNEAQLEKSRLLSDRFSAERPKGSFSTLEIQRTEQGDSAMYLCASSWGLGLTGELFFGEGSRLTVL.